This passage covers 5 T cell receptor beta chains from one sample sequenced in a study of T cells in Graves' hyperthyroidism and ophthalmopathy. RNA transcripts gave rise to amplified TCR beta CDR3 regions. First-round RT-PCR of the TCR CDR3 relied on the HTBI primer set. TCRdb fed the multiplex PCR reads into MiXCR, producing one record per CDR3 protein. The data show roughly 640,000 distinct CDR3 sequences, 16% seen once. Material: blood. The receptors originated from a woman in her forties with Graves' ophthalmopathy.

This clonotype was seen ten or more times. The V call is TRBV28, the J call TRBJ2-7; 7 bases are shared with TRBD2. Trimming took 3 bases from V and 2 from J; bases not matched to a gene: 7. CDR3 length: 15 amino acids. Germline V CDR1 and CDR2: MDHEN, SYDVKM. The CDR3 spells CASSLAAGAAYEQYF. In DNA form, the CDR3 reads TGTGCCAGCAGTTTGGCCGCGGGAGCAGCCTACGAGCAGTACTTC. The full variable domain, its missing parts supplied by reference TRBV28 and TRBJ2-7, is DVKVTQSSRYLVKRTGEKVFLECVQDMDHENMFWYRQDPGLGLRLIYFSYDVKMKEKGDIPEGYSVSREKKERFSLILESASTNQTSMYLCASSLAAGAAYEQYFGPGTRLTVT.

This clonotype came up many times. V usage is TRBV11-2 and J usage is TRBJ1-1; D call uncertain. The CDR3 extends over 13 amino acids. V gave up 5 bases and J gave up 2 bases, with 9 bases separating them. CDR1 and CDR2 from the germline V gene are SGHAT and FQNNGV. Here the CDR3 DNA reads TGTGCCAGCAGCACGAACTTAAACACTGAAGCTTTCTTT. Protein: CASSTNLNTEAFF.

This clonotype showed up just a few times. The chain uses TRBV7-9 and TRBJ2-7; D tentatively reads TRBD1 or TRBD2 (6 bases each). The V end was cut by 8 bases, the J end by 3 bases, with 11 bases between. The germline gives CDR1 SEHNR, CDR2 FQNEAQ (reference sequence). The CDR3 runs 12 residues. In nucleotides, the CDR3 is TGTGCCAGCGGGGGGCACTACTACGAGCAGTACTTC. Its protein product is CASGGHYYEQYF.

The chain uses TRBV4-2 and TRBJ2-5; perhaps TRBD1 as D (5 bases). Germline V gene data show CDR1 as LGHNA and CDR2 as YNFKEQ. The CDR3 extends over 15 amino acids. Trimming took 4 bases from V and 1 from J, leaving 13 bases between them. The CDR3 region has the DNA TGTGCCAGCAGCCGATCCCAAGGGGTCCAAGAGACCCAGTACTTC. Residues: CASSRSQGVQETQYF.

This clonotype appeared many times. The chain links TRBV28 to TRBJ1-5; no clear D. Germline V gene sequence: CDR1 MDHEN, CDR2 SYDVKM. This CDR3 spans 14 amino acids. With 7 bases removed from V and 6 bases from J, the gap between germline ends came to 16 bases. The CDR3 sequence: CASTLALQGQPQHF. In DNA form, the CDR3 reads TGTGCCAGCACCCTCGCCTTGCAAGGTCAGCCCCAGCATTTT.